Listed below are T cell receptor beta chains from one sample, sequenced in a study of T cells in Graves' hyperthyroidism and ophthalmopathy. One entry per CDR3 protein results from TCRdb running MiXCR on the multiplex PCR reads. In the table there are approximately 270,000 distinct CDR3 sequences, 13% to 15% of which are singletons. Sequencing was carried out using blood. All receptors derive from a woman in her 40s with Graves' hyperthyroidism that later progressed to Graves' ophthalmopathy. The CDR3 runs from the conserved cysteine through the conserved F or W. D genes are given only for firm matches. Rows may omit the clone size; those that give it use once, few, many or a size class.

V,D,J,size,CDR3,DNA
TRBV2,NA,TRBJ2-1,many,CASSGDLKQFF,TGTGCCAGCAGTGGAGACTTGAAGCAGTTCTTC
TRBV7-9,NA,TRBJ2-4,NA,CASNVGESSGDIQYF,TGTGCCAGCAACGTAGGCGAAAGCAGCGGAGACATTCAGTACTTC
TRBV7-9,TRBD1,TRBJ1-4,many,CASSFGQGGEKLFF,TGTGCCAGCAGCTTTGGACAGGGTGGTGAAAAACTGTTTTTT
TRBV5-5,NA,TRBJ2-7,NA,CASSYVPKGFYEQYF,TGTGCCAGCAGTTACGTTCCAAAGGGCTTCTACGAGCAGTACTTC
TRBV19,TRBD1,TRBJ1-2,NA,CASSSYRDRVVRGYTF,TGTGCCAGTAGTTCCTACCGGGACAGGGTTGTTCGGGGCTACACCTTC
TRBV6-5,NA,TRBJ1-1,many,CASSYRGANTEAFF,TGTGCCAGCAGTTACAGGGGTGCGAACACTGAAGCTTTCTTT
TRBV20-1,TRBD2,TRBJ2-1,NA,CSASVGTSGRNEQFF,TGCAGTGCTAGCGTCGGGACTAGCGGACGGAATGAGCAGTTCTTC
TRBV3-1,NA,TRBJ2-3,many,CASSHFRTDTQYF,TGTGCCAGCAGCCATTTCCGCACAGATACGCAGTATTTT
TRBV12-3/TRBV12-4,NA,TRBJ1-5,NA,CASSLQGMRIQPQHF,TGTGCCAGCAGCCTACAGGGTATGAGGATTCAGCCCCAGCATTTT
TRBV28,NA,TRBJ1-5,many,CASRFGGSPGRNQPQHF,TGTGCCAGCAGATTCGGGGGCAGCCCCGGACGCAATCAGCCCCAGCATTTT
TRBV19,TRBD2,TRBJ2-1,many,CASSFIRTSGRASYNEQFF,TGTGCCAGTAGTTTTATTAGGACTAGCGGGAGGGCCTCCTACAATGAGCAGTTCTTC
TRBV12-3/TRBV12-4,TRBD2,TRBJ2-3,many,CASSFLPSGTSSTDTQYF,TGTGCCAGCAGTTTTCTCCCTAGCGGCACCTCAAGCACAGATACGCAGTATTTT
TRBV29-1,NA,TRBJ1-2,few,CSVGGRDGYTF,TGCAGCGTGGGGGGGCGAGACGGCTACACCTTC
TRBV3-1,NA,TRBJ1-5,many,CASSQGRLAGIINQPQHF,TGTGCCAGCAGCCAAGGCAGACTAGCGGGAATAATCAATCAGCCCCAGCATTTT
TRBV27,NA,TRBJ1-5,NA,CASSRRYGNQPQHF,TGTGCCAGCAGTCGCAGGTACGGCAATCAGCCCCAGCATTTT
TRBV27,TRBD2,TRBJ2-1,many,CASTVSGKTGAANEQFF,TGTGCCAGCACCGTTAGCGGGAAAACGGGCGCTGCTAATGAGCAGTTCTTC
TRBV24-1,NA,TRBJ2-1,few,CATSDLSAVGEQFF,TGTGCCACCAGTGATTTATCGGCGGTGGGAGAGCAGTTCTTC
TRBV7-3,TRBD2,TRBJ2-1,many,CASSLGPGLAGPNEQFF,TGTGCCAGCAGCTTAGGTCCCGGACTAGCGGGACCCAATGAGCAGTTCTTC
TRBV5-1,TRBD1,TRBJ1-4,NA,CASSWGDSLNEKLFF,TGCGCCAGCAGCTGGGGGGACAGTCTTAATGAAAAACTGTTTTTT
TRBV2,NA,TRBJ2-1,many,CASSARAPNNEQFF,TGTGCCAGCAGTGCTCGAGCGCCTAACAATGAGCAGTTCTTC
TRBV3-1,NA,TRBJ2-6,many,CASGGSGANVLTF,TGTGCCAGCGGGGGCTCTGGGGCCAACGTCCTGACTTTC
TRBV4-1,TRBD1,TRBJ2-7,NA,CASSHPGQGSYEQYF,TGCGCCAGCAGCCACCCGGGACAGGGGTCCTACGAGCAGTACTTC
TRBV6-1,TRBD1,TRBJ1-4,many,CASSSQGAKQEKLFF,TGTGCCAGCAGTTCTCAGGGGGCGAAACAAGAAAAACTGTTTTTT
TRBV12-3/TRBV12-4,NA,TRBJ2-5,many,CASSLALLPRETQYF,TGTGCCAGCAGTTTAGCGCTATTGCCCCGGGAGACCCAGTACTTC
TRBV19,NA,TRBJ2-2,many,CAVAGGRGENTGELFF,TGTGCCGTTGCAGGAGGGCGCGGGGAAAACACCGGGGAGCTGTTTTTT